The rows below give T cell receptor beta chains drawn from one sample of a study of cytomegalovirus exposure and HLA in healthy donors. The repertoire was sequenced with immunoSEQ multiplex PCR; TCRdb's copy has only in-frame clones and lacks some. The sample records more than 100,000 clones, about 75% being singletons. Sequencing was done on a sample of PBMCs. These receptors were obtained from a woman aged 40 to 55 in good health and CMV-seronegative. The CDR3 runs from the conserved cysteine through the conserved F or W. The D gene is left open where the match is weak. Not every row has a clone size; where given, it reads once, few, many or a size class.

V	size	J	length	D	CDR3	DNA
TRBV6-6	-	TRBJ1-4	14	-	CASSLGRRDEKLFF	TGTGCCAGCAGCCTAGGGAGGCGGGATGAAAAACTGTTTTTT
TRBV6-5	few	TRBJ1-1	14	TRBD1	CASRAGTGITEAFF	TGTGCCAGCAGGGCAGGGACAGGGATCACTGAAGCTTTCTTT
TRBV6-5	few	TRBJ1-1	13	-	CASSEQGNTEAFF	TGTGCCAGCAGTGAACAGGGGAACACTGAAGCTTTCTTT
TRBV10-1	-	TRBJ2-1	16	TRBD1	CASSPDRKVSYNEQFF	TGCGCCAGCAGCCCGGACAGGAAGGTCTCCTACAATGAGCAGTTCTTC
TRBV19	-	TRBJ2-1	14	-	CASSMAEKNNEQFF	TGTGCCAGTAGTATGGCAGAAAAGAACAATGAGCAGTTCTTC
TRBV29-1	-	TRBJ2-2	17	TRBD1	CSAEGYEGQVNTGELFF	TGCAGCGCGGAGGGGTACGAGGGACAGGTTAACACCGGGGAGCTGTTTTTT
TRBV5-1	-	TRBJ2-2	15	-	CASSHRARDTGELFF	TGCGCCAGCAGCCACCGAGCCCGGGACACCGGGGAGCTGTTTTTT
TRBV19	-	TRBJ2-7	13	-	CASSLKLSYEQYF	TGTGCCAGTAGCCTAAAGTTAAGCTACGAGCAGTACTTC
TRBV6-5	-	TRBJ1-4	14	-	CASSYSKGFEKLFF	TGTGCCAGCAGTTACTCGAAGGGGTTCGAAAAACTGTTTTTT
TRBV5-1	-	TRBJ1-2	15	TRBD1	CASSLTDRANYGYTF	TGCGCCAGCAGCTTGACGGACAGGGCTAACTATGGCTACACCTTC
TRBV6-5	-	TRBJ1-2	14	-	CASSYARDNYGYTF	TGTGCCAGCAGTTACGCCAGGGATAACTATGGCTACACCTTC
TRBV28	few	TRBJ2-7	14	-	CASSLAGDRYEQYF	TGTGCCAGCAGTTTAGCAGGGGATCGCTACGAGCAGTACTTC
TRBV7-9	few	TRBJ2-5	14	-	CASKGLLVRETQYF	TGTGCCAGCAAGGGGCTACTGGTGAGAGAGACCCAGTACTTC
TRBV27	few	TRBJ2-6	18	-	CASGMDSLGSSGANVLTF	TGTGCCAGCGGAATGGACTCCTTGGGGTCCTCTGGGGCCAACGTCCTGACTTTC
TRBV28	-	TRBJ2-7	14	-	CASSPSGLIHEQYF	TGTGCCAGCAGCCCAAGCGGACTAATCCACGAGCAGTACTTC
TRBV29-1	-	TRBJ1-2	12	TRBD1	CSVDRGGGGYTF	TGCAGCGTGGACAGGGGAGGGGGTGGCTACACCTTC
TRBV6-1	once	TRBJ1-4	14	-	CASHPRQKDEKLFF	TGTGCCAGCCATCCCAGACAGAAGGATGAAAAACTGTTTTTT
TRBV27	-	TRBJ1-1	13	-	CASTQGGRTEAFF	TGTGCCAGCACCCAAGGGGGTCGAACTGAAGCTTTCTTT
TRBV4-1	-	TRBJ1-2	13	-	CASSQTGNYGYTF	TGCGCCAGCAGCCAAACAGGGAACTATGGCTACACCTTC
TRBV19	-	TRBJ1-1	13	-	CASSIVGGREAFF	TGTGCCAGTAGTATAGTGGGGGGGCGTGAAGCTTTCTTT
TRBV4-3	-	TRBJ2-2	15	-	CASSQARLNTGELFF	TGCGCCAGCAGCCAAGCCAGGCTGAACACCGGGGAGCTGTTTTTT
TRBV15	-	TRBJ2-7	18	-	CATRSSGGDRLSSYEQYF	TGTGCCACCAGATCTAGTGGGGGGGACAGGTTGAGCTCCTACGAGCAGTACTTC
TRBV2	-	TRBJ2-7	14	-	CASSVGGLNYEQYF	TGTGCCAGCAGTGTAGGGGGTCTCAACTACGAGCAGTACTTC
TRBV4-3	-	TRBJ1-2	15	TRBD1	CASSPGTGGFYGYTF	TGCGCCAGCAGTCCCGGGACAGGGGGATTCTATGGCTACACCTTC
TRBV6-5	-	TRBJ2-6	15	-	CASSKPSSGANVLTF	TGTGCCAGCAGTAAGCCGAGCTCTGGGGCCAACGTCCTGACTTTC
TRBV27	-	TRBJ1-6	23	TRBD1	CASSFLPGGGPSAPSSYNSPLHF	TGTGCCAGCAGTTTCCTCCCCGGAGGGGGCCCCTCTGCACCAAGCTCCTATAATTCACCCCTCCACTTT
TRBV13	-	TRBJ2-7	14	TRBD2	CASRPWGGPYEQYF	TGTGCCAGCAGACCCTGGGGGGGTCCCTACGAGCAGTACTTC
TRBV20-1	-	TRBJ2-7	11	-	CSARDQYEQYF	TGCAGTGCTAGAGATCAGTACGAGCAGTACTTC
TRBV6-6	-	TRBJ2-3	15	TRBD2	CASSSLAGGPDTQYF	TGTGCCAGCAGTTCACTAGCGGGGGGGCCCGATACGCAGTATTTT
TRBV6-5	-	TRBJ2-7	15	TRBD1	CASSRPGQLSYEQYF	TGTGCCAGCAGTCGACCGGGACAGCTCTCCTACGAGCAGTACTTC
TRBV30	-	TRBJ1-1	14	-	CARKTSRGDTEAFF	TGTGCCCGAAAAACATCCCGGGGGGACACTGAAGCTTTCTTT
TRBV4-2	-	TRBJ1-5	16	-	CASSQGGQGSNQPQHF	TGTGCCAGCAGCCAAGGAGGGCAGGGGTCAAATCAGCCCCAGCATTTT
TRBV2	few	TRBJ1-3	18	TRBD1	CASSPGTGFSSGGNTIYF	TGTGCCAGCAGTCCCGGGACAGGGTTCTCCTCGGGAGGAAACACCATATATTTT
TRBV28	-	TRBJ1-5	11	-	CASSTNQPQHF	TGTGCCAGCAGCACTAATCAGCCCCAGCATTTT
TRBV27	-	TRBJ1-2	17	-	CASSLSFLRGTNYGYTF	TGTGCCAGCAGTTTATCGTTTTTAAGGGGAACTAACTATGGCTACACCTTC
TRBV6-1	-	TRBJ2-7	17	TRBD2	CASSEALRKTSDGRQYF	TGTGCCAGCAGTGAAGCGTTGAGGAAGACTAGCGACGGTCGGCAGTACTTC
TRBV4-2	-	TRBJ2-3	16	TRBD2	CASSQSTGGAIDTQYF	TGTGCCAGCAGCCAATCGACCGGGGGGGCCATAGATACGCAGTATTTT
TRBV30	few	TRBJ1-1	12	-	CAWATGATEAFF	TGTGCCTGGGCTACTGGGGCCACTGAAGCTTTCTTT
TRBV4-1	-	TRBJ1-2	13	-	CASSQEAPPGYTF	TGCGCCAGCAGCCAAGAGGCACCTCCCGGCTACACCTTC
TRBV19	-	TRBJ2-7	14	TRBD1	CASRRTGGIYEQYF	TGTGCCAGTAGGCGGACAGGGGGCATCTACGAGCAGTACTTC
TRBV5-1	-	TRBJ1-4	14	-	CASSLDGINEKLFF	TGCGCCAGCAGCTTGGACGGGATTAATGAAAAACTGTTTTTT
TRBV7-2	-	TRBJ1-4	16	TRBD1	CASSSFGTASNEKLFF	TGTGCCAGCAGCTCCTTTGGGACAGCGTCCAATGAAAAACTGTTTTTT
TRBV28	-	TRBJ1-6	12	-	CASSLLNSPLHF	TGTGCCAGCAGTTTACTTAATTCACCCCTCCACTTT
TRBV5-1	-	TRBJ1-1	14	-	CASGRGGWNTEAFF	TGCGCCAGCGGGAGAGGAGGTTGGAACACTGAAGCTTTCTTT
TRBV19	few	TRBJ1-1	15	-	CASSPLPGGRTEAFF	TGTGCCAGTAGTCCCCTCCCCGGGGGACGCACTGAAGCTTTCTTT
TRBV6-5	few	TRBJ2-7	12	-	CASSYDSREQYF	TGTGCCAGCAGTTACGACAGCCGCGAGCAGTACTTC
TRBV28	-	TRBJ1-3	15	-	CASSSIVGDGNTIYF	TGTGCCAGCAGTTCAATCGTGGGAGATGGAAACACCATATATTTT
TRBV6-5	-	TRBJ1-3	15	-	CASSTDSVSGNTIYF	TGTGCCAGCAGCACTGACAGTGTCTCTGGAAACACCATATATTTT
TRBV19	-	TRBJ1-5	15	TRBD1	CASSDRGNSNQPQHF	TGTGCCAGTAGCGACAGGGGGAATAGCAATCAGCCCCAGCATTTT
TRBV5-1	few	TRBJ2-7	16	TRBD1	CASSRFRDRVVHEQYF	TGCGCCAGCAGCCGCTTCAGGGACAGGGTAGTCCACGAGCAGTACTTC
TRBV5-4	-	TRBJ1-1	15	TRBD1	CASSPTQGAGTEAFF	TGTGCCAGCAGCCCGACTCAGGGGGCCGGCACTGAAGCTTTCTTT
TRBV6-6	few	TRBJ1-2	15	TRBD1	CASSPFGQGAGGYTF	TGTGCCAGCAGTCCTTTCGGACAGGGGGCCGGCGGCTACACCTTC
TRBV7-6	once	TRBJ1-2	16	TRBD1	CASSPDRAPSNYGYTF	TGTGCCAGCAGCCCAGACAGGGCCCCTTCTAACTATGGCTACACCTTC
TRBV9	few	TRBJ2-3	19	TRBD2	CASSVEGTSGGVLTDTQYF	TGTGCCAGCAGCGTAGAGGGGACTAGCGGGGGGGTCCTCACAGATACGCAGTATTTT
TRBV2	-	TRBJ1-2	12	TRBD1	CASGDSNYGYTF	TGTGCCAGCGGGGACAGTAACTATGGCTACACCTTC
TRBV6-6	-	TRBJ1-1	15	TRBD1	CASSYPTGARTEAFF	TGTGCCAGCAGTTACCCGACAGGGGCGCGGACTGAAGCTTTCTTT
TRBV9	few	TRBJ2-7	15	-	CASSVGPTSPYEQYF	TGTGCCAGCAGCGTAGGCCCCACTAGCCCCTACGAGCAGTACTTC